This TCR beta chain appears in the sequencing data of a study of blood T cells in healthy people across ages. Staff drew roughly 10 milliliters of peripheral blood from each donor. Primed by a sample-barcoded 5' primer and a J-beta primer mix, a second PCR proceeded for about 7 to 11 cycles. Every sample gave at least 2.5 million paired-end reads containing CDR3. TCRdb processed the 5' RACE reads anew with MiXCR; each CDR3 protein has one entry. The sample shows about a million distinct CDR3 sequences, 51% of them seen only once. This clonotype was recorded a few times. Its specificity is unknown. The germline V gene has CDR1 SNHLY and CDR2 FYNNEI. The CDR3 loop spans 14 amino acids. With 6 bases removed from V and 6 bases from J, the gap between germline ends came to 15 bases. Overall study findings and caveats: Because sorting was not performed, PBMCs prevented conclusive naive versus antigen-experienced comparison.

J is TRBJ2-4 and V is TRBV2, with no clear D. Sequenced input: blood. The TCR originated in a woman aged 55-75 years in good health. The CDR3 spells CASSPGQSGNIQYF. In nucleotides, the CDR3 is TGTGCCAGCAGCCCGGGTCAGTCCGGAAACATTCAGTACTTC.